The 17 T cell receptor beta chains presented below share a single source sample, sequenced in a study of metastatic and nonmetastatic thyroid tumors. TCRdb used MiXCR to call clones anew from the PCR reads. The table has approximately 30,000 clones, around 16% seen once. Thyroid surgery was performed in patients who had received no treatment beforehand. Sequenced sample: blood. All receptors come from a male donor with papillary thyroid cancer or a benign thyroid nodule (not recorded which). Some clones in this sample may be carry-over from other donors' samples.

This clone was counted many times. The V call is TRBV9, the J call TRBJ2-3, with D hard to call. The V gene's germline CDR1 is SGDLS and CDR2 YYNGEE. There are 15 residues in the CDR3. Trimming cost V 1 base and J 2 bases, with 11 bases left between them. CDR3 DNA: TGTGCCAGCAGCGTAATTGCGGATGCCACAGATACGCAGTATTTT. Protein product: CASSVIADATDTQYF.

This clone was seen repeatedly, ten times or more. The CDR3 DNA reads as TGCGCCAGCAGCCCCAAGCGGGAGCGGAGCGAGCAGTACTTC. It specifies CASSPKRERSEQYF. This chain links TRBV4-1 with TRBJ2-7; 8 nucleotides align to TRBD2. Trimming took 4 bases from V and 6 from J; bases not matched to a gene: 8. The CDR3 covers 14 residues. The germline V gene has CDR1 MGHRA and CDR2 YSYEKL.

This clone was detected ten times or more. This chain connects TRBV19 to TRBJ1-5, with TRBD1 matching 9 bases. Germline V CDR1 and CDR2: LNHDA, SQIVND (reference sequence). Trimming cost V 10 bases and J 1 base; bases outside gene matches: 8. The length of the CDR3 is 15 residues. CDR3 residues: CATSQGARSNQPQHF. Written as DNA, the CDR3 is TGTGCCACCTCACAGGGGGCGAGAAGCAATCAGCCCCAGCATTTT.

This clone was counted only a few times. The chain couples TRBV6-5 to TRBJ2-3; D is possibly TRBD2 (7 bases). The CDR3 totals 17 residues. V lost 1 base, J lost 1 base, and 15 bases lay in between. Germline CDR1 is MNHEY and CDR2 is SVGAGI. The CDR3 spells CASSYFSGGKRTDTQYF. The CDR3, as DNA: TGTGCCAGCAGTTACTTTTCGGGGGGCAAGCGCACAGATACGCAGTATTTT.

In its sample, this clone was seen many times. The gene calls are TRBV12-3 or TRBV12-4 and TRBJ1-4; possibly TRBD1 for D (6 bases). The V end lost 6 bases, the J end lost 0 bases, and 17 bases lay between the germline ends. The CDR3 runs 17 residues. CDR3 loop: CASSSPLGQTTNEKLFF. The CDR3 DNA is TGTGCCAGCAGCTCCCCTTTAGGACAGACAACTAATGAAAAACTGTTTTTT.

The sample holds many counts of this clone. V usage is TRBV25-1 and J usage is TRBJ1-5, with D hard to call. Germline V gene data show CDR1 as MGHDK and CDR2 as SYGVNS. This CDR3 spans 11 amino acids. The ends were cut back, 4 bases at V and 8 bases at J, with 6 bases in the middle. Here the CDR3 DNA reads TGTGCCAGCAGTGGGGTTAAGCCCCAGCATTTT. Translation: CASSGVKPQHF.

This clone was recorded many times. The CDR3 DNA reads TGCGCCAGCAGCCCTCGGCCGAACACTGAAGCTTTCTTT. It translates to CASSPRPNTEAFF. The V call is TRBV5-1, the J call TRBJ1-1; D is unclear. The CDR3 is 13 amino acids. The ends were cut back, 4 bases at V and 1 base at J, with 8 bases in the middle. The germline V gene encodes CDR1 SGHRS and CDR2 YFSETQ.

This clone occurred many times. The CDR3 here is CASSYRRKETQYF. CDR3 DNA: TGTGCCAGCAGCTATCGGCGTAAAGAGACCCAGTACTTC. This chain uses TRBV7-3 with TRBJ2-5, with no clear D. Trimming removed 4 bases from V and 3 bases from J, with 9 bases in between. Germline CDR1 and CDR2: SGHTA and FQGTGA. This CDR3 is built from 13 residues.

This clone is deemed medium-sized (0.01 to 0.1%). CDR3: CASSTGPFEQYF. The CDR3 region has the DNA TGTGCCAGCAGTACGGGACCGTTCGAGCAGTACTTC. This sequence joins TRBV12-3 or TRBV12-4 and TRBJ2-7; TRBD1 or TRBD2 may be the D gene (5 bases each). The CDR3 length is 12 residues. Trimming took off 5 bases at V and 6 bases at J, with 11 bases between the two ends.

This clone was observed at least ten times. Other DNA variants within this sample encode the same CDR3. V is TRBV11-2 and J is TRBJ2-3; D unresolved. Germline CDR1 reads SGHAT; CDR2 reads FQNNGV. The length of the CDR3 is 14 residues. V lost 4 bases to trimming and J lost 3 bases, with 11 bases between them. The CDR3 region is CASSSPTGTDTQYF. The CDR3 region has the DNA TGTGCCAGCAGCTCGCCAACTGGGACAGATACGCAGTATTTT.

This clone was detected many times. At the DNA level, this CDR3 is encoded by other sequences in the same sample as well. The J gene is TRBJ2-7, the V gene TRBV28; possible D gene TRBD1, 6 bases. CDR1 is MDHEN, CDR2 SYDVKM, per germline. Trimming removed 6 bases at V and 0 bases at J, with 15 bases between. This CDR3 has 15 amino acids. The CDR3 is CASSPPRGSSYEQYF. CDR3 DNA sequence: TGTGCCAGCAGCCCCCCTAGGGGGAGCTCCTACGAGCAGTACTTC.

Ten or more counts support this clone. The chain is built from TRBV28 and TRBJ1-5, with D uncertain. CDR1 is MDHEN and CDR2 is SYDVKM in the germline V gene. The CDR3 sequence is 11 residues long. Trimming stripped 8 bases from V and 6 bases from J, with 8 bases between. CDR3 DNA sequence: TGTGCCAGCTGCAGAGTTCAGCCCCAGCATTTT. As protein: CASCRVQPQHF.

The rearrangement joins TRBV7-3 to TRBJ2-5, with D perhaps matching TRBD1 or TRBD2 (5 bases each). CDR3 length: 14 amino acids. V was trimmed by 2 bases and J by 1 base, leaving 8 bases between them. CDR1 and CDR2 (germline): SGHTA, FQGTGA. The CDR3 bases are TGTGCCAGCAGCTTATATGGGACCCAAGAGACCCAGTACTTC. Translating gives CASSLYGTQETQYF.

This clone was detected a few times. A much larger clone sits a single nucleotide away, making a read error possible. The chain combines TRBV29-1 with TRBJ2-7, with no clear D. CDR3 length: 13 residues. V lost 5 bases and J lost 3, with 14 bases in between. Per germline, CDR1 SQVTM and CDR2 ANQGSEA. CDR3: CSVTGGFSYEQYF. CDR3 DNA: TGCAGCGTTACCGGTGGCTTTAGCTACGAGCAGTACTTC.

Ten or more counts support this clone. The chain uses TRBV20-1 and TRBJ2-7; D uncertain. The V gene's germline CDR1 is DFQATT and CDR2 SNEGSKA (reference sequence). V was cut by 5 bases and J by 0 bases, with 17 bases left in between. This CDR3 has 15 amino acids. CDR3 DNA: TGCAGTGCTTACCCCCCGGCCAGCTACTCCTACGAGCAGTACTTC. Amino acids: CSAYPPASYSYEQYF.

This clone was picked up a small number of times. The chain employs TRBV24-1 and TRBJ2-7; D is unresolved. The V gene lost 3 bases and the J gene lost 0 bases, with 2 bases spanning the gap. Germline assignment: CDR1 KGHDR and CDR2 SFDVKD. This CDR3 region has 12 residues. The CDR3, as DNA: TGTGCCACCAGTGATGGCTCCTACGAGCAGTACTTC. It yields the protein CATSDGSYEQYF.

In its sample, this clone was seen many times. The V call is TRBV3-1, the J call TRBJ2-7; 10 nucleotides line up with TRBD2. The V segment lost 4 bases and the J segment 0 bases; nucleotides outside the gene matches: 3. CDR3 length: 15 amino acids. Germline CDR1 reads LGHDT; CDR2 reads YNNKEL (reference sequence). CDR3 DNA sequence: TGTGCCAGCAGCCGATCTAGCGGGAGCTCCTACGAGCAGTACTTC. This codes for CASSRSSGSSYEQYF.